The entry below describes one T cell receptor beta chain. The antigen remains unidentified. The sample belongs to a study of regulatory T cells in long-lasting Graves disease. Findings of the study overall: Under persistent disease, TRBV28, TRBJ1-2 and TRBJ2-5 were used preferentially.

HTBI primers from iRepertoire and Arm-PCR of CDR3 regions yielded the TCR beta libraries. TCRdb reanalysed the multiplex PCR reads using MiXCR and keeps one entry per CDR3 protein. The sample shows under 300,000 distinct CDR3 sequences, 20% to 25% of them seen only once. The CDR3 contains 13 residues. The V end lost 6 bases, the J end lost 7 bases, and 13 bases lay between the germline ends. Looked up from germline, CDR1 is WSHSY and CDR2 is SAAADI. Time point: newly diagnosed GD, antithyroid drugs for less than 3 months. The TCR library was made from RNA that had been extracted from PBMCs in TRIzol. This clonotype was obtained from a female donor with Graves disease. This specimen was peripheral blood mononuclear cells (PBMCs), taken at new diagnosis, from a patient treated with antithyroid drugs. V gene TRBV10-2 combines with J gene TRBJ2-1; D is undetermined. The CDR3 bases are TGCGCCAGCAGCGTAATAGCCGGGAATGAGCAGTTCTTC. Encoded protein: CASSVIAGNEQFF.